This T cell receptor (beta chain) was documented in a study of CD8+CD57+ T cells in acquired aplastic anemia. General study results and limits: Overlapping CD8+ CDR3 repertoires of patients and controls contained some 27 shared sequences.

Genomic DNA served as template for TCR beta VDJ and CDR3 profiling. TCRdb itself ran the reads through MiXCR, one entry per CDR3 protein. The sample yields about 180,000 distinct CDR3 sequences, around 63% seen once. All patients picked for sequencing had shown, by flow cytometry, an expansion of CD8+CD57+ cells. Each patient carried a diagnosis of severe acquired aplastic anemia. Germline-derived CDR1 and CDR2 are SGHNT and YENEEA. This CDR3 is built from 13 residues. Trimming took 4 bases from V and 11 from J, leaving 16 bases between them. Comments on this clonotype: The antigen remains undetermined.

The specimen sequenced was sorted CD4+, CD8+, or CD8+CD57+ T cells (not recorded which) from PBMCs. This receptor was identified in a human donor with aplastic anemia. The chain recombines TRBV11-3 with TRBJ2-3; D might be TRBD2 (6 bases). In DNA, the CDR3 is TGTGCCAGCAGCTCCGGACGCTCGGGGGAGCAGTATTTT. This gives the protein CASSSGRSGEQYF. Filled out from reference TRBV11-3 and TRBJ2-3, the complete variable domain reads EAGVVQSPRYKIIEKKQPVAFWCNPISGHNTLYWYLQNLGQGPELLIRYENEEAVDDSQLPKDRFSAERLKGVDSTLKIQPAELGDSAVYLCASSSGRSGEQYFGPGTRLTVL.